This TCR beta chain was sequenced for a study of T cells after yellow fever vaccination. TCRdb passed the 5' RACE reads through MiXCR, listing each CDR3 protein once. Counted here are 170,000 or so distinct CDR3 sequences, 5.5% to 8% occurring once; the ten biggest clones make up roughly 3%. This clonotype turned up a few times. Antigen unknown. General study results and limits: Contaminating bulk clonotypes could be abundant in FACS-sorted repertoires.

The CDR3 runs to 11 residues. V was trimmed by 1 base and J by 4 bases, leaving 1 base between them. Germline-derived CDR1 and CDR2 are LNHDA and SQIVND (reference sequence). The chain uses TRBV19 and TRBJ1-2; no clear D. The sample consisted of CD4+ T cells sorted from PBMCs, taken on the day of the first yellow fever vaccination. The TCR comes from a man younger than 35 who received the YFV17D yellow fever vaccine. The CDR3 is CASSIGYGYTF. In DNA form, the CDR3 reads TGTGCCAGTAGTATAGGCTATGGCTACACCTTC.